This T cell receptor beta chain originates from a study of blood T cell repertoires in COVID-19. The method was immunoSEQ multiplex PCR; TCRdb's version includes in-frame clones alone and lacks a portion of them. This table holds more than 300,000 clones, roughly 86% found once. The germline V gene encodes CDR1 LNHDA and CDR2 SQIVND (reference sequence). Losses at the gene ends were 6 bases for V and 9 bases for J; bases not matched to a gene: 11. This CDR3 is built from 15 residues. The receptor was isolated from a young woman who had recovered from COVID-19. Sequenced: PBMCs or T cells enriched from blood (not recorded which). This chain uses TRBV19 with TRBJ1-4; 9 bases are a match to TRBD1. CDR3 nucleotides: TGTGCCAGTAGATTTACAGGGGGCGATTCCCAAAAACTGTTTTTT. Translated: CASRFTGGDSQKLFF.